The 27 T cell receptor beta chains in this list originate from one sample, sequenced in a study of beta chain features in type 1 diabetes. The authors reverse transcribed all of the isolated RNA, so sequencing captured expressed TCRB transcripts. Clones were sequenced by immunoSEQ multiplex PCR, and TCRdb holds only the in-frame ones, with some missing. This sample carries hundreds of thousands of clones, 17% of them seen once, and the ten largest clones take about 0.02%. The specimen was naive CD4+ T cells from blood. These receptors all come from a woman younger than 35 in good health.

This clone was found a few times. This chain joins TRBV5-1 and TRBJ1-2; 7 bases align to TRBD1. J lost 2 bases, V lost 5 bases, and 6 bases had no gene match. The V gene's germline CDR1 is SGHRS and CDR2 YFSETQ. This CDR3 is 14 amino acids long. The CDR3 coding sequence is TGCGCCAGCAGGGCCGGGACAGAGAACTATGGCTACACCTTC. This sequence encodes CASRAGTENYGYTF.

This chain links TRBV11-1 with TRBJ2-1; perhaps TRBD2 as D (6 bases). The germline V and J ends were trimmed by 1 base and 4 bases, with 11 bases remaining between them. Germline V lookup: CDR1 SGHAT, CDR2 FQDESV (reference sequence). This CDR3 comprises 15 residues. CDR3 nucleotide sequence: TGTGCCAGCAGCTTAGAGGCGGGGCGATACAATGAGCAGTTCTTC. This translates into CASSLEAGRYNEQFF. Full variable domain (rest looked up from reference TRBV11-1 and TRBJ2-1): EAEVAQSPRYKITEKSQAVAFWCDPISGHATLYWYRQILGQGPELLVQFQDESVVDDSQLPKDRFSAERLKGVDSTLKIQPAELGDSAMYLCASSLEAGRYNEQFFGPGTRLTVL.

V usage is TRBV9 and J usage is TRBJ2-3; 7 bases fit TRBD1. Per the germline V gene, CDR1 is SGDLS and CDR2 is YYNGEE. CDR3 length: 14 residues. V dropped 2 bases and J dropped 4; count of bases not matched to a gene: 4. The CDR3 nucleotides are TGTGCCAGCAGCGTCTCTCAGGGGGCAGATACGCAGTATTTT. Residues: CASSVSQGADTQYF.

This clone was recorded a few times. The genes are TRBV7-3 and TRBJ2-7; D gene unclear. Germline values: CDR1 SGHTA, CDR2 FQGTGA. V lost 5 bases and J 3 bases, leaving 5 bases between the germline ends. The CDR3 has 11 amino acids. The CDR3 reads CASSTVYEQYF. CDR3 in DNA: TGTGCCAGCAGCACAGTCTACGAGCAGTACTTC.

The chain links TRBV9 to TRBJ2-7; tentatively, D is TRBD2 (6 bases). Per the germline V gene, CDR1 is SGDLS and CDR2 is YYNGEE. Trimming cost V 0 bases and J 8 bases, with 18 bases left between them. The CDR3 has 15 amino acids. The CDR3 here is CASSVDIGLGGKQYF. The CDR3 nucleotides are TGTGCCAGCAGCGTAGATATCGGGTTGGGAGGAAAGCAGTACTTC. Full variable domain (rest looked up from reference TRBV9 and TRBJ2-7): DSGVTQTPKHLITATGQRVTLRCSPRSGDLSVYWYQQSLDQGLQFLIQYYNGEERAKGNILERFSAQQFPDLHSELNLSSLELGDSALYFCASSVDIGLGGKQYFGPGTRLTVT.

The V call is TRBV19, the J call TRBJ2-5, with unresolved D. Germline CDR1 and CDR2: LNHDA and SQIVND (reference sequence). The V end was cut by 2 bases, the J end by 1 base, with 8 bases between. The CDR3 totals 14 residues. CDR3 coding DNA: TGTGCCAGTAGTATATCATTCAGCCAAGAGACCCAGTACTTC. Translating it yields CASSISFSQETQYF.

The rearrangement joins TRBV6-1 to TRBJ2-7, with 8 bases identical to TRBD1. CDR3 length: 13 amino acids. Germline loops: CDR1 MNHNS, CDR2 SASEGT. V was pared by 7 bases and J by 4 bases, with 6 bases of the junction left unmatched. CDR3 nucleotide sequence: TGTGCCAGCAACACAGGGGGATGGTACGAGCAGTACTTC. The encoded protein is CASNTGGWYEQYF.

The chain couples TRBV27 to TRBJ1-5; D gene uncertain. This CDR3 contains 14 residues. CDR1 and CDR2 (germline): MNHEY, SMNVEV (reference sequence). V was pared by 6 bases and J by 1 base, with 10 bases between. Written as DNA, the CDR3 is TGTGCCAGCAGCCTTAAACGGAGCAATCAGCCCCAGCATTTT. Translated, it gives CASSLKRSNQPQHF.

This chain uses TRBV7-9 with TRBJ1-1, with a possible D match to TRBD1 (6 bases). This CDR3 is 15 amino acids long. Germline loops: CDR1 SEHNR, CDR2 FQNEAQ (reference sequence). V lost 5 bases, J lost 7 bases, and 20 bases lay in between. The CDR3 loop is CASSHTGGGNYEAFF. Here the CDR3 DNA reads TGTGCCAGCAGCCATACTGGGGGCGGTAACTATGAAGCTTTCTTT.

CDR3 bases: TGCGCCAGCAGCTTGGCTAGCGGGGCCTACAATGAGCAGTTCTTC. Its translation is CASSLASGAYNEQFF. This rearrangement joins TRBV5-1 to TRBJ2-1, with 9 bases lining up with TRBD2. Trimming took 0 bases from V and 2 from J; bases not matched to a gene: 0. CDR3 length equals 15 residues. In germline, CDR1 is SGHRS, CDR2 YFSETQ.

The CDR3 reads CATSRDQRLAGDHEQYF. The CDR3 DNA follows: TGTGCCACCAGCAGAGACCAGAGACTAGCGGGAGACCACGAGCAGTACTTC. V is TRBV15 and J is TRBJ2-7; 12 bases map to TRBD2. The length of the CDR3 is 17 residues. The V gene end was trimmed by 0 bases and the J gene end by 5 bases; junction bases not matched to a gene: 8. The germline gives CDR1 LNHNV, CDR2 YYDKDF (reference sequence).

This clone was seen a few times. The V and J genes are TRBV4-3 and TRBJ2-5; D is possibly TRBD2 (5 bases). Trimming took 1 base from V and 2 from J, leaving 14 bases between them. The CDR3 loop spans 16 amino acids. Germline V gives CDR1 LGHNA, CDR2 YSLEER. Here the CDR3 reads CASSQGVGRTQETQYF. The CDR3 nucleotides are TGCGCCAGCAGCCAAGGCGTGGGCAGGACTCAAGAGACCCAGTACTTC.

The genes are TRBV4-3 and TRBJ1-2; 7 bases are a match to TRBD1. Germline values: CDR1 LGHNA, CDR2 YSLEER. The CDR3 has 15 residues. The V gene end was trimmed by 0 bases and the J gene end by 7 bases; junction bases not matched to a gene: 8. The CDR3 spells CASSQDPGRGSGYTF. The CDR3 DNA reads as TGCGCCAGCAGCCAAGATCCTGGCAGGGGGTCTGGCTACACCTTC.

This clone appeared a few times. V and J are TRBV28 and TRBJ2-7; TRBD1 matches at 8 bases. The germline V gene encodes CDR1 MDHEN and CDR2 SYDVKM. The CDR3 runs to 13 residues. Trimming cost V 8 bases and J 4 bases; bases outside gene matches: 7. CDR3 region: CASGRTGPYEQYF. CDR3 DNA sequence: TGTGCCAGCGGAAGGACAGGGCCTTACGAGCAGTACTTC.

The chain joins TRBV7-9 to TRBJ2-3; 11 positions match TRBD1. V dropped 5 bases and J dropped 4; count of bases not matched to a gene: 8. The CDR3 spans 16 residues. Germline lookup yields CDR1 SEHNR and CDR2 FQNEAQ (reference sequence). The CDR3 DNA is TGTGCCAGCAGCCACTATGGACAGGGGGCATCAGATACGCAGTATTTT. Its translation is CASSHYGQGASDTQYF.

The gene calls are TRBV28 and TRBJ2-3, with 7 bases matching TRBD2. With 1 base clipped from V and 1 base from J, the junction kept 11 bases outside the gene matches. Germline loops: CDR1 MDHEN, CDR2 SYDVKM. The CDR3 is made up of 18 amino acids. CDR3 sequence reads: CASSLFGGGPAGTDTQYF. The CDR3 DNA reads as TGTGCCAGCAGTTTATTCGGGGGAGGGCCAGCGGGCACAGATACGCAGTATTTT. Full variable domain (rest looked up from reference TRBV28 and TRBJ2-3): DVKVTQSSRYLVKRTGEKVFLECVQDMDHENMFWYRQDPGLGLRLIYFSYDVKMKEKGDIPEGYSVSREKKERFSLILESASTNQTSMYLCASSLFGGGPAGTDTQYFGPGTRLTVL.

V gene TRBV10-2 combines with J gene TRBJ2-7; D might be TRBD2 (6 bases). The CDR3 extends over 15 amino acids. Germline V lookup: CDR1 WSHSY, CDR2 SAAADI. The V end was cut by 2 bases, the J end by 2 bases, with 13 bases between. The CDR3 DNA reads TGCGCCAGCAGTGAGCCAGCGGGCGGAACCTACGAGCAGTACTTC. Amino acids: CASSEPAGGTYEQYF.

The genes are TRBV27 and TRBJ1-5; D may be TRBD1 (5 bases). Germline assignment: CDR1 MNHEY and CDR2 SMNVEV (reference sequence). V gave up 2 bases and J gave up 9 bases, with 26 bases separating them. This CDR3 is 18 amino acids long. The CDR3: CASSLTRRGRGSYGPQHF. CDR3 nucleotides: TGTGCCAGCAGTTTAACCCGACGGGGACGGGGATCCTATGGGCCCCAGCATTTT.

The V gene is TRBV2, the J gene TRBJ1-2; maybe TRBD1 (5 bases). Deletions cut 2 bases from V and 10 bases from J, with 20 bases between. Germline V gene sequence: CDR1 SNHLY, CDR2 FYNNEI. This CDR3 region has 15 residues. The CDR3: CASSELGVPRTPYTF. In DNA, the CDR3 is TGTGCCAGCAGTGAATTGGGGGTCCCCAGGACGCCCTACACCTTC.

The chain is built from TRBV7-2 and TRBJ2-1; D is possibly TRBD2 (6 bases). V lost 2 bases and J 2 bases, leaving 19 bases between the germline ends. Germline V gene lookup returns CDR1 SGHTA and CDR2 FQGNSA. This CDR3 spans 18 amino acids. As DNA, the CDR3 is TGTGCCAGCAGCTTACCGGGGCTGGGGGGAGCTACCTACAATGAGCAGTTCTTC. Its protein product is CASSLPGLGGATYNEQFF.

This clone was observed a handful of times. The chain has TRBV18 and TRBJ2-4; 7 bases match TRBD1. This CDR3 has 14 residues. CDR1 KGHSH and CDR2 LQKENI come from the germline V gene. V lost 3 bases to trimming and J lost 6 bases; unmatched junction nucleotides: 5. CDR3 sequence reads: CASSPRTGSNIQYF. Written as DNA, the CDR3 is TGTGCCAGCTCACCCCGGACAGGATCAAACATTCAGTACTTC.

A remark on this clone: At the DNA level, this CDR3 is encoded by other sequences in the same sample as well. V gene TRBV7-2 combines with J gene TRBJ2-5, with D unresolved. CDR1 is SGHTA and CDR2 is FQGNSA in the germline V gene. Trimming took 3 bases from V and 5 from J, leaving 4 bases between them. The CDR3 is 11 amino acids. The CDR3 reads CASSLMETQYF. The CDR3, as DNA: TGTGCCAGCAGCTTGATGGAGACCCAGTACTTC.

The CDR3 is CASSIQGNTEAFF. In nucleotides, the CDR3 is TGTGCCAGCAGCATACAGGGGAACACTGAAGCTTTCTTT. The genes are TRBV7-2 and TRBJ1-1; a possible D gene is TRBD1 (6 bases). The V end lost 5 bases, the J end lost 1 base, and 8 bases lay between the germline ends. CDR1 SGHTA and CDR2 FQGNSA come from the germline V gene. The length of the CDR3 is 13 residues.

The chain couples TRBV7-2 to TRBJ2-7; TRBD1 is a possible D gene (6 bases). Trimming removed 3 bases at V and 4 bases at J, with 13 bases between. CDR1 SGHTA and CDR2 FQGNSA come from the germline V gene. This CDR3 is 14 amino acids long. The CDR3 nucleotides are TGTGCCAGCAGCTTTGACCGGGGACAATACGAGCAGTACTTC. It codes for CASSFDRGQYEQYF.

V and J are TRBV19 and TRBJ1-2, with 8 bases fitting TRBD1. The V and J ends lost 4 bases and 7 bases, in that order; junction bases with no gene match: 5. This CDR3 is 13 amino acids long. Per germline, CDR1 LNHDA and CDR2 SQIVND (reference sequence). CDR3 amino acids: CASSRPGQGGYTF. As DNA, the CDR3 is TGTGCCAGTAGTAGACCCGGACAGGGTGGCTACACCTTC.

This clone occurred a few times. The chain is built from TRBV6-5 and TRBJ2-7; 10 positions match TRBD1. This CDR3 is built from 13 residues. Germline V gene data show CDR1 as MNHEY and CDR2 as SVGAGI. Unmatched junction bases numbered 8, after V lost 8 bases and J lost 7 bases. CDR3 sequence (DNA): TGTGCCAGCCGGTGGGGACAGGGGACAGAGCAGTACTTC. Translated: CASRWGQGTEQYF.

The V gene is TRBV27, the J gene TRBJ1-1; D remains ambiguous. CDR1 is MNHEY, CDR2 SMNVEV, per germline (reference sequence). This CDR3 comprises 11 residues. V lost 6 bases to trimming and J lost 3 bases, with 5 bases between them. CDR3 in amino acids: CASRYHTEAFF. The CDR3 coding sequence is TGTGCCAGCAGGTACCACACTGAAGCTTTCTTT.